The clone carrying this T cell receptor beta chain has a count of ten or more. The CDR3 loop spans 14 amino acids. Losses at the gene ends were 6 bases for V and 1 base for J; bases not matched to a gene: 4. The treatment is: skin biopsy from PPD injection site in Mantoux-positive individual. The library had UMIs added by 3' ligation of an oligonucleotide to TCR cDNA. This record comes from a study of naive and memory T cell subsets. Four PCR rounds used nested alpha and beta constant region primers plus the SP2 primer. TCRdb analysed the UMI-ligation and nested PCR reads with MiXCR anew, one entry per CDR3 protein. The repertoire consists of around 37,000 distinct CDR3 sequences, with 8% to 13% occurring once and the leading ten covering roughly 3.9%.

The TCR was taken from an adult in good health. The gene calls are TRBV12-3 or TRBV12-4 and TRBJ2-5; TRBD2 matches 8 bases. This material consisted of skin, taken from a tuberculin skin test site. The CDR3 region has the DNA TGTGCCAGCAGCCCCGGGGGGGGCCAAGAGACCCAGTACTTC. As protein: CASSPGGGQETQYF.